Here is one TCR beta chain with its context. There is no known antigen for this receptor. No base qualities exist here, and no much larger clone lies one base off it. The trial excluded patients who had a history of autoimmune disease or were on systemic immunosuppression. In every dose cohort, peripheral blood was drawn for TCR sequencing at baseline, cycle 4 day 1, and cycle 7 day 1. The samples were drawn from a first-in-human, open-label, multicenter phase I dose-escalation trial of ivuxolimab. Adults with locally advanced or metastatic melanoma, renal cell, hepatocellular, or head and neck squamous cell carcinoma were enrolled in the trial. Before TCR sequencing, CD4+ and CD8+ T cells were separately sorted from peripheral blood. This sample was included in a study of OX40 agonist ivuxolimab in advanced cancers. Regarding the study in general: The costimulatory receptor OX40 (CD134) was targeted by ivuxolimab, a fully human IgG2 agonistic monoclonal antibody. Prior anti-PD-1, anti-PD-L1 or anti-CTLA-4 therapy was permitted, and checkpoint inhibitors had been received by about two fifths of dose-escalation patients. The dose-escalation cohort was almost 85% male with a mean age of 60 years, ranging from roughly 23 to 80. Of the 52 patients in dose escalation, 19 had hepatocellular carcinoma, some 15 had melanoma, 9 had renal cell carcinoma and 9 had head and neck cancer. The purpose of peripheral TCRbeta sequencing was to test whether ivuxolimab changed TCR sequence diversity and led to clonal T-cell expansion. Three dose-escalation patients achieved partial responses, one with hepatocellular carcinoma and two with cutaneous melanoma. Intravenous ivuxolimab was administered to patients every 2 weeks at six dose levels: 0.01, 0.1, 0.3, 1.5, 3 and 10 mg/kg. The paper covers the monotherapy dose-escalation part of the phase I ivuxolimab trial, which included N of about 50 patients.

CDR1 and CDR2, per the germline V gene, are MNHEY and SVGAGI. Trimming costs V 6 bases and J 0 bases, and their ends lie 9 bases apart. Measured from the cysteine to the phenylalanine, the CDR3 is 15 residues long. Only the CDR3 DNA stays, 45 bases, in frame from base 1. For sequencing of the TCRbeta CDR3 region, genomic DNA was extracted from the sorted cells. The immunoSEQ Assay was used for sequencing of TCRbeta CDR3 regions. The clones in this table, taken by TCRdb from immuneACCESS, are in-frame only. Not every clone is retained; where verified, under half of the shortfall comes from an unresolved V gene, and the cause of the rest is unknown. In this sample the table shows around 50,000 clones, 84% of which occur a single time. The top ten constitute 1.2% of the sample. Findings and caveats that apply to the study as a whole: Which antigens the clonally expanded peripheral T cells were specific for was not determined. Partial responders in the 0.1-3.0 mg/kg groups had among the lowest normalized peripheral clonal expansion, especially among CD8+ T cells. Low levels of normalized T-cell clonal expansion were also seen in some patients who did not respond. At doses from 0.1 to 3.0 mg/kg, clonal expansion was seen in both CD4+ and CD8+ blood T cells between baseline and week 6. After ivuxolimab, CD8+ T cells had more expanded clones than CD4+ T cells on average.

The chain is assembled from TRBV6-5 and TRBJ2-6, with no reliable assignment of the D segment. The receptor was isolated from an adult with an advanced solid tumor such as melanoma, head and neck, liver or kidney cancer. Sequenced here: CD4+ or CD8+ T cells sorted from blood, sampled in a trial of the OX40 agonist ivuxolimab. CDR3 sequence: CASSRINSGANVLTF. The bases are TGTGCCAGCAGCCGTATAAACTCTGGGGCCAACGTCCTGACTTTC.